The subject of this entry is one TCR beta chain. Its specificity is not known. The source of the sample is a study of blood T cells in healthy people across ages. Study observations and caveats: Roughly linearly, TCR beta diversity per million T cells fell as age increased. When one million T cells were used, diversity estimates were thought to be underestimates.

This CDR3 contains 15 residues. The J segment lost 10 bases and the V segment lost 0 bases, leaving 7 bases of the junction unmatched. Germline-derived CDR1 and CDR2 are LGHNA and YSLEER. A second PCR of about 6 to 12 cycles used a sample-barcoded 5' primer and a J-beta primer mix. TCRdb re-called the 5' RACE reads through MiXCR, storing one row per CDR3 protein. The sample holds 700,000 to 900,000 distinct CDR3 sequences; roughly 26% are singletons and the top ten take 3%. These same data were also listed under a study on T cells of mothers and their children. Per that study: Donors were a few healthy Caucasian mothers and their six children.

This TCR derives from a boy aged 5-17 years in good health. The material sequenced was blood. The chain links TRBV4-3 to TRBJ2-3, with 10 bases aligning to TRBD1. DNA for the CDR3: TGCGCCAGCAGCCAAGATGGGACAGGGGTCAATGCGCAGTATTTT. Translation gives CASSQDGTGVNAQYF.